The present entry profiles one T cell receptor beta chain with its context. Antigen specificity is unknown. The CDR3 runs 18 residues. Losses at the gene ends were 0 bases for V and 4 bases for J; bases not matched to a gene: 11. The germline CDR1 and CDR2 sequences are LNHNV and YYDKDF (reference sequence). This specimen comes from a study of graft-versus-host responses after intestinal transplantation. On the study more broadly: Among the recipients, all got anti-thymocyte globulin induction and then tacrolimus and steroids for 3 to 4 years.

Profiling relied on immunoSEQ multiplex PCR, and the TCRdb table lists in-frame clones only, not all of them. The data contain more than 70,000 clones, about four fifths of them singletons. Sample: unstimulated CD4+ T cells sorted from spleen or lymph node cells, taken before intestinal transplant. The sequence was collected from a human donor who received an intestinal transplant. The chain joins TRBV15 to TRBJ2-1; 8 nucleotides line up with TRBD1. The CDR3, as DNA: TGTGCCACCAGCAGAGATCTTGCCCCAGGGGGCGTGTACAATGAGCAGTTCTTC. It specifies CATSRDLAPGGVYNEQFF.